The present T cell receptor beta chain was sequenced within a study of graft-versus-host responses after intestinal transplantation. Study background: Anti-thymocyte globulin induction preceded around 3 years of tacrolimus and steroid maintenance in all recipients.

The table came from immunoSEQ multiplex PCR; TCRdb's copy has only in-frame clones and leaves some out. The sample records around 76,000 clones, about 94% being singletons. The CDR3 runs to 14 residues. The germline CDR1 and CDR2 sequences are SGHDN and FVKESK. The V segment lost 6 bases and the J segment 6 bases; nucleotides outside the gene matches: 10. Notes on this clone: The antigen is not known.

The input for sequencing was unstimulated CD8+ T cells sorted from spleen or lymph node cells, taken before intestinal transplant. This clonotype was obtained from a human donor who received an intestinal transplant. The chain couples TRBV14 to TRBJ2-7, with TRBD2 matching over 8 bases. The CDR3 sequence: CASSMSGSRSEQYF. CDR3 bases: TGTGCCAGCAGTATGAGCGGGAGTCGCTCCGAGCAGTACTTC.